A selection of T cell receptor beta chains follows, all from one sample in a study of beta chain features in type 1 diabetes. Data came from immunoSEQ multiplex PCR; TCRdb stores just in-frame clones and leaves some out. In the table there are 250,000 to 300,000 clones, more than 13% of which are singletons. Sequencing was done on a sample of naive CD4+ T cells from blood. The receptors come from a man aged 25 to 45 with type 1 diabetes. Both conserved end residues are part of each CDR3. Expanded clones get a size class; other rows say once, few or many, or leave the size out.

>TRBV6-5|.|TRBJ2-7|16
CASSYSRGPVDQGQYF
>TRBV5-1|.|TRBJ2-5|14
CASSPRTAGETQYF
>TRBV29-1|.|TRBJ1-1|12
CTSEGANTEAFF
>TRBV5-6|.|TRBJ2-7|14
CASSPGTSGYEQYF
>TRBV28|.|TRBJ1-5|14
CVTGPGGFNQPQHF
>TRBV2|.|TRBJ1-1|14
CASSATVLSTEAFF
>TRBV28|few|TRBJ2-1|12
CASSRLVTEQFF
>TRBV5-1|.|TRBJ2-1|15
CASRRGYKGSGEQFF
>TRBV2|few|TRBJ2-2|20
CASSEAEGFGLAGGTGELFF
>TRBV7-9|few|TRBJ2-4|12
CASSFGRDIQYF
>TRBV15|few|TRBJ1-5|17
CATSRDRGRYSNQPQHF
>TRBV28|once|TRBJ1-5|15
CASSSAGTGNQPQHF
>TRBV28|few|TRBJ2-5|11
CASSRGETQYF
>TRBV28|.|TRBJ2-7|12
CASGGGSREQYF
>TRBV2|few|TRBJ1-3|15
CASTGGWASGNTIYF
>TRBV7-2|few|TRBJ2-1|18
CASSPQTGVVRGYNEQFF
>TRBV30|few|TRBJ2-7|13
CAWSSVPPGEQYF
>TRBV7-6|few|TRBJ2-1|14
CASSLAIPSTEQFF
>TRBV2|once|TRBJ2-1|14
CASMPEAYYNEQFF
>TRBV4-1|.|TRBJ2-3|16
CASSQKRSLSTDTQYF
>TRBV5-1|few|TRBJ1-1|15
CASSFLTGKDTEAFF
>TRBV5-4|few|TRBJ2-1|12
CASGQGNNEQFF
>TRBV5-6|few|TRBJ1-2|16
CASSLYTTAGNHGYTF
>TRBV18|.|TRBJ1-2|14
CASSPPTGQGRYTF
>TRBV30|.|TRBJ2-5|14
CAWSVQGARETQYF
>TRBV18|.|TRBJ2-2|15
CASSPTGDGTGELFF
>TRBV9|.|TRBJ2-3|17
CASSTFDSGRTWDTQYF
>TRBV30|few|TRBJ1-2|16
CAWSPLYRAPNYGYTF
>TRBV5-4|.|TRBJ2-2|17
CASSSSRGYPNTGELFF
>TRBV6-5|few|TRBJ2-3|14
CASSGAGITDTQYF
>TRBV11-2|few|TRBJ2-1|15
CASSLDSAGYNEQFF
>TRBV28|.|TRBJ1-2|14
CASSFQDRDYGYTF
>TRBV2|.|TRBJ1-3|15
CASSVMGGRGNTIYF
>TRBV18|.|TRBJ1-1|12
CASSPGTAEAFF
>TRBV6-6|.|TRBJ2-4|12
CASSYQLDIQYF
>TRBV5-1|.|TRBJ2-7|12
CASSKGAYEQYF
>TRBV5-4|few|TRBJ2-1|14
CASSLVLGSNEQFF
>TRBV7-2|.|TRBJ2-3|15
CASSLGQGPMYTQYF
>TRBV28|once|TRBJ2-7|16
CASSSTGLAGGYEQYF
>TRBV30|.|TRBJ1-5|15
CAWSPGTAGNQPQHF
>TRBV6-4|.|TRBJ2-7|13
CASSNRVSYEQYF
>TRBV28|.|TRBJ2-1|13
CASKGGGGDEQFF
>TRBV7-9|few|TRBJ1-2|13
CASSGQGRHGYTF
>TRBV9|.|TRBJ1-3|17
CASSNRDRGQGGNTIYF
>TRBV11-2|.|TRBJ1-2|14
CASSLLGENYGYTF
>TRBV5-1|.|TRBJ1-2|17
CASSLEGGVKANYGYTF
>TRBV27|.|TRBJ1-5|14
CASSLYDRGQPQHF
>TRBV10-3|few|TRBJ1-2|12
CASQGSYRGYTF
>TRBV15|.|TRBJ2-7|17
CATSREGGQGVNYEQYF